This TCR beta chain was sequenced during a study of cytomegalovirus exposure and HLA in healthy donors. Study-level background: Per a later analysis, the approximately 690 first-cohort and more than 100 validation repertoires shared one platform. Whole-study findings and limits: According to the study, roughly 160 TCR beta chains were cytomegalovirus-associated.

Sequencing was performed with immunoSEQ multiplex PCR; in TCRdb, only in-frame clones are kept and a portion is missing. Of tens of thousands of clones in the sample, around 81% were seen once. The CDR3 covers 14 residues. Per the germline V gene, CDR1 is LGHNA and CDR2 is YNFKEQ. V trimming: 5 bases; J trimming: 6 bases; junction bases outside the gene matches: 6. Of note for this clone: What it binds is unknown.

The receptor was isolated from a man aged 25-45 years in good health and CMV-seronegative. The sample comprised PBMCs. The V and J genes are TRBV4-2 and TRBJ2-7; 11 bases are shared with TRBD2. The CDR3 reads CASSSTLAGGEQYV. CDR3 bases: TGTGCCAGCAGCTCAACTCTAGCGGGAGGCGAGCAGTACGTC.